This TCR beta chain was sequenced during a study of shared clonotypes between healthy human individuals. Study summary: Donor ages ranged 18 to 49 years: a couple of women, a few men. Findings of the study overall: Across subsets, estimated richness was generally greater for naive than for memory populations. Between a handful of donors, naive CD4 clonotypes were shared at a level of about 5%.

The assay was immunoSEQ multiplex PCR, and TCRdb's table has in-frame clones only and misses some. The sample contains about 1 million clones, 60% to 80% of which appear only once. CDR3 length: 14 residues. V was cut by 3 bases and J by 6 bases, with 9 bases left in between. Germline V gene sequence: CDR1 LNHDA, CDR2 SQIVND (reference sequence). With regard to this clone: Its target is not known.

The genes are TRBV19 and TRBJ1-6; D is uncertain. The sequence was collected from a man aged 18-30 years in good health. Sample: memory CD4+ T cells sorted from blood. Subset here: CD45RA-negative fraction. The CDR3 here is CASSIKGPNSPLHF. CDR3 bases: TGTGCCAGTAGTATTAAGGGTCCTAATTCACCCCTCCACTTT.